This T cell receptor beta chain was identified during a study of blood T cells in healthy people across ages. This clonotype was seen ten or more times. Antigen: not known. Whole-study findings and limits: The percentage of naive T cells correlated strongly with TCR beta diversity.

Deletions cut 3 bases from V and 5 bases from J, with 18 bases between. The CDR3 has 16 amino acids. CDR1 MGHRA and CDR2 YSYEKL come from the germline V gene. A J-beta primer mix and a sample-barcoded 5' primer were used in a second PCR of about 6 to 12 cycles. A single record per CDR3 protein comes from TCRdb applying MiXCR to the 5' RACE reads. The sample holds under 2 million distinct CDR3 sequences, around 35% seen once. The rearrangement links TRBV4-1 to TRBJ2-3; D gene unclear. The clonotype originates from a woman aged 30 to 39 in good health. The sequenced sample was blood. For the CDR3, the DNA is TGCGCCAGCAGCCAGATTGTGGGTTCCGCGGAAGATACGCAGTATTTT. Encoded protein: CASSQIVGSAEDTQYF.